Following are 15 T cell receptor beta chains from one sample sequenced in a study of tumor-infiltrating lymphocytes in primary liver carcinoma. From 500 ng total RNA, TCR beta cDNA was generated with a primer in the constant region. Nested multiplex PCR, run for three rounds with slightly modified ARM-PCR, yielded TCR beta libraries. TRBV1-TRBV30 forward primers paired with a C-beta reverse primer were used in the first two PCR rounds, which ran around 10 cycles each. MiXCR was run by TCRdb on the multiplex PCR reads, yielding one entry per CDR3 protein. Among more than 70,000 distinct CDR3 sequences listed, 72% were seen once. Co-extraction of RNA and DNA was performed on roughly 20-34 mg of unsorted bulk tissue. Sequencing was performed on liver tumor tissue from sampling region 1. As to subset: tumor region T1, superior pole. These receptors all stem from a man aged 35 to 55 with primary liver carcinoma and hepatitis B virus infection.

A note on this clonotype: This may stem from a read error, because a much larger clone lies one nucleotide away. The V and J genes are TRBV5-1 and TRBJ2-3; 10 bases line up with TRBD2. Germline-derived CDR1 and CDR2 are SGHRS and YFSETQ. The CDR3 runs to 16 residues. CDR3 sequence: CASSSSGRASTDMQYF. As DNA, the CDR3 is TGCGCCAGCAGCTCAAGCGGGAGGGCGAGCACAGATATGCAGTATTTT.

This chain connects TRBV30 to TRBJ1-5, with unresolved D. V lost 4 bases and J lost 3, with 7 bases in between. The CDR3 runs 12 residues. From germline, CDR1 is GTSNPN and CDR2 SVGIG (reference sequence). The CDR3 sequence: CAWNDINQPQHF. The CDR3 DNA sequence: TGTGCCTGGAATGACATCAATCAGCCCCAGCATTTT. Supplemented by reference TRBV30 and TRBJ1-5, the full variable domain reads SQTIHQWPATLVQPVGSPLSLECTVEGTSNPNLYWYRQAAGRGLQLLFYSVGIGQISSEVPQNLSASRPQDRQFILSSKKLLLSDSGFYLCAWNDINQPQHFGDGTRLSIL.

Notes on this clonotype: One junction end does not reproduce the germline sequence, and a read error may be involved. V is TRBV6-6 and J is TRBJ2-6; D perhaps matches TRBD2 (6 bases). The CDR3 length is 16 residues. Per the germline V gene, CDR1 is MNHNY and CDR2 is SVGAGI (reference sequence). The CDR3 DNA reads as TGTGCCAGCAGTTTACAGCGAGGGACTGGGGCCAGCGTCTTGACTTTC. This gives the protein CASSLQRGTGASVLTF.

Comment on this clonotype: Relative to the germline gene, one junction end is altered; a read error may explain this. The V gene is TRBV5-6, the J gene TRBJ2-1, with D perhaps matching TRBD1 or TRBD2 (5 bases each). This CDR3 region has 16 residues. Germline CDR1 and CDR2: SGHDT and YYEEEE. Here the CDR3 reads CASSPPGTGTYDDQFF. The CDR3 bases are TGTGCCAGCAGCCCTCCGGGGACCGGAACCTACGATGATCAGTTCTTC.

As to this clonotype: An end of the junction differs from the germline gene, which may be a read error. The chain links TRBV6-5 to TRBJ2-1; tentatively, D is TRBD2 (6 bases). Per germline, CDR1 MNHEY and CDR2 SVGAGI. The CDR3 has 14 amino acids. CDR3 amino acids: CASSYLVGGLEQLF. The CDR3 nucleotides read TGTGCCAGCAGTTACCTAGTGGGAGGCCTAGAGCAGCTCTTC.

As concerns this clonotype: A much larger clone lies a single base off, so this may be a read error. The chain couples TRBV6-5 to TRBJ1-4; D perhaps matches TRBD1 (6 bases). The length of the CDR3 is 15 residues. Germline-derived CDR1 and CDR2 are MNHEY and SVGAGI. The V gene lost 5 bases and the J gene lost 8 bases, with 18 bases spanning the gap. CDR3 in amino acids: CASSKRRGEMEKLFF. CDR3 coding DNA: TGTGCCAGCAGTAAACGAAGGGGGGAAATGGAAAAACTGTTTTTT.

This clonotype has just a few counts. This chain uses TRBV5-1 with TRBJ2-2; D not certain. The V end lost 3 bases, the J end lost 7 bases, and 10 bases lay between the germline ends. The CDR3 runs 13 residues. CDR1 SGHRS and CDR2 YFSETQ come from the germline V gene. This chain's CDR3 is CASSSQEHGELFF. The CDR3 coding sequence is TGCGCCAGCAGCTCGCAGGAGCACGGGGAGCTGTTTTTT.

Here the CDR3 DNA reads TGTGCCAGCAGCTTGGAACCGGGGGGGCAGTTCAATGAGCAGTTCTTC. Translation: CASSLEPGGQFNEQFF. V is TRBV11-2 and J is TRBJ2-1; 8 bases match TRBD2. CDR3 length equals 16 residues. Germline V lookup: CDR1 SGHAT, CDR2 FQNNGV. V shed 3 bases and J 6 bases; nucleotides not matched to a gene: 10. The variable domain in full, with the rest retrieved from reference TRBV11-2 and TRBJ2-1, is EAGVAQSPRYKIIEKRQSVAFWCNPISGHATLYWYQQILGQGPKLLIQFQNNGVVDDSQLPKDRFSAERLKGVDSTLKIQPAKLEDSAVYLCASSLEPGGQFNEQFFGPGTRLTVL.

A word on this clonotype: At one end, the junction sequence differs from germline, possibly due to a read error. The V and J genes are TRBV7-9 and TRBJ2-5; D perhaps matches TRBD2 (5 bases). CDR3 length equals 14 residues. Germline values: CDR1 SEHNR, CDR2 FQNEAQ (reference sequence). The CDR3 DNA reads TGTACCAGCAGCCCGAGGGCCGGTCAAGAGACCCATTACTTC. It encodes CTSSPRAGQETHYF.

Points on this clonotype: No conserved phenylalanine or tryptophan is present at the end of the CDR3, so a read error is the likely explanation. The J gene is TRBJ1-3, the V gene TRBV7-9; no clear D. This CDR3 contains 14 residues. Germline V lookup: CDR1 SEHNR, CDR2 FQNEAQ (reference sequence). The CDR3 region is CAISVSGPRNTIYY. CDR3 coding DNA: TGTGCCATCAGCGTTTCGGGCCCGAGAAACACCATATATTAT.

The V and J genes are TRBV11-1 and TRBJ2-1; D may match TRBD1 or TRBD2 (5 bases each). The CDR3 has 14 amino acids. Germline V CDR1 and CDR2: SGHAT, FQDESV (reference sequence). V dropped 2 bases and J dropped 15 bases, with 20 bases sitting between them. DNA for the CDR3: TGTGCCAGCAGCTTATATGGGACCAGCAATGAACTGTTCTTC. Translating it yields CASSLYGTSNELFF.

This clonotype was seen a single time. One end of the junction is discordant with germline, which a read error may explain. The rearrangement links TRBV27 to TRBJ2-7, with D unresolved. The germline gives CDR1 MNHEY, CDR2 SMNVEV (reference sequence). The CDR3 spans 13 residues. The CDR3 reads CASSFGVLYEEYF. CDR3 nucleotide sequence: TGTGCCAGCAGTTTTGGGGTTTTGTACGAGGAGTACTTC.

Comment on this clonotype: The missing conserved phenylalanine or tryptophan at the end of this CDR3 makes a read error likely. CDR3 amino acids: CAITSRAQGDEQYL. The DNA for the CDR3 is TGTGCCATCACTTCTAGGGCACAGGGGGACGAGCAGTACCTC. The chain joins TRBV10-3 to TRBJ2-7; 8 nucleotides align to TRBD1. This CDR3 has 14 residues. Germline V gene lookup returns CDR1 ENHRY and CDR2 SYGVKD. J was trimmed by 5 bases and V by 7 bases; bases with no gene match: 10.

On this clonotype: An end of the junction differs from the germline gene, which may be a read error. V and J are TRBV6-1 and TRBJ2-1, with TRBD2 matching over 10 bases. Germline CDR1 is MNHNS and CDR2 is SASEGT. The CDR3 covers 15 residues. The CDR3 DNA reads TGTGCTAGCAGACCAGCGGGAGGGCCTGGAAATGAGCAGTTCTTC. Protein: CASRPAGGPGNEQFF.

The rearrangement uses TRBV28 and TRBJ2-2; D is possibly TRBD1 (5 bases). The CDR3 is 16 amino acids. Germline-derived CDR1 and CDR2 are MDHEN and SYDVKM. The V end was cut by 2 bases, the J end by 2 bases, with 12 bases between. CDR3: CASSLRQGVNTGELFF. The CDR3, as DNA: TGTGCCAGCAGTTTACGGCAGGGTGTAAACACCGGGGAGCTGTTTTTT.